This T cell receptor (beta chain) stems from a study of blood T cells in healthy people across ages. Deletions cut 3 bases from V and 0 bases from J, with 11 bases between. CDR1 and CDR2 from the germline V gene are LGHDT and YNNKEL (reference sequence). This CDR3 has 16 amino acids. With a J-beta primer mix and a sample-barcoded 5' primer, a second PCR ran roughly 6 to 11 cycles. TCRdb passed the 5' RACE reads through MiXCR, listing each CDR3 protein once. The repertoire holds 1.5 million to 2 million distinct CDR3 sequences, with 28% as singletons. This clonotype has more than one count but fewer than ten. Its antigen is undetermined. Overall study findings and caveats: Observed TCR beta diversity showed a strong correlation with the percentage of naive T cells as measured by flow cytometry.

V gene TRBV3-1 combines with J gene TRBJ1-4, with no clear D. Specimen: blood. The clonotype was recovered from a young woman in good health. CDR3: CASSHSRSSTNEKLFF. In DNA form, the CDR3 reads TGTGCCAGCAGCCATAGCAGATCTTCAACTAATGAAAAACTGTTTTTT.